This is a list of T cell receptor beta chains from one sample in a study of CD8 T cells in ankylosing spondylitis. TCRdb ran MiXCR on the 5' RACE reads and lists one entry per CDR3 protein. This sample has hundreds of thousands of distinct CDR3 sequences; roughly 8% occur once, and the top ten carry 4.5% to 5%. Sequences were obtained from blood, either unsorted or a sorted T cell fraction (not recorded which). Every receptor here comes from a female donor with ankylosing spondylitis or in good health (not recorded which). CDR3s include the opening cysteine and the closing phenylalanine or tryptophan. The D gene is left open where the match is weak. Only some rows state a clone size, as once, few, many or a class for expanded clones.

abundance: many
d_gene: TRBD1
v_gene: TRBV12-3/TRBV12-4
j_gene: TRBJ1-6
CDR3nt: TGTGCCAGCAGTTTAGCGCTGGGGACAGGGATTTCACCCCTCCACTTT
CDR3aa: CASSLALGTGISPLHF

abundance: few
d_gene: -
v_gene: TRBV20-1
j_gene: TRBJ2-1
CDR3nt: TGCAGTGCCCCGAACCGGCGGGGTGAGCAGTTCTTC
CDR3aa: CSAPNRRGEQFF

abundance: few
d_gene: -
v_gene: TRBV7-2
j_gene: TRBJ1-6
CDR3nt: TGTGCCAGCAGCTCCACTCTGGGTGGTTCACCCCTCCACTTT
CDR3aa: CASSSTLGGSPLHF

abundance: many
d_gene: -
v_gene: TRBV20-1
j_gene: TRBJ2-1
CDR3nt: TGCAGTGCCCTACCCTCCTCTGTGGGGGAGCAGTTCTTC
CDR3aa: CSALPSSVGEQFF

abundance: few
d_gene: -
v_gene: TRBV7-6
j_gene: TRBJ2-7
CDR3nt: TGTGCCAGCAGCTTAGGAAAGTTAGCCCCCCTCCTTAGCGAGCAGTACTTC
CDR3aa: CASSLGKLAPLLSEQYF

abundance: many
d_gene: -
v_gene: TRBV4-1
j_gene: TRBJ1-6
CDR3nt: TGCGCCAGCAGCCAAGAAGGAGGACAGAATTCACCCCTCCACTTT
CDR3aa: CASSQEGGQNSPLHF

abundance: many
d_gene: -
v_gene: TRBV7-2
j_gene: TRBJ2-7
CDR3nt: TGTGCCAGCAGCTTAGCGCCAGGCGAGCAGTACTTC
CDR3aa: CASSLAPGEQYF

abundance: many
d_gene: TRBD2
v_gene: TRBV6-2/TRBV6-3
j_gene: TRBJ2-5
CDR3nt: TGTGCCAGCAGTGCCGGACTAGCGGGGTCACGAGAGACCCAGTACTTC
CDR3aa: CASSAGLAGSRETQYF

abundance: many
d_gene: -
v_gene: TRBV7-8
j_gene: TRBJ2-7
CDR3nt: TGTGCCAGCAGCTCAAGAGGTCCGAGCGAGCAGTACTTC
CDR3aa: CASSSRGPSEQYF

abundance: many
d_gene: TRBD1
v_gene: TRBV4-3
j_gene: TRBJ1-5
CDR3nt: TGCGCCAGCAGCCAAGATCTGCACAGGGGGGACCAGCCCCAGCATTTT
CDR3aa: CASSQDLHRGDQPQHF

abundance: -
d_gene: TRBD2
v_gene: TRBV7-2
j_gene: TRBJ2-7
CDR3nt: TGTGCCAGCAGCCTGGGACTAGCGGGAGGCCAAGTCCCCTACGAGCAGTACTTC
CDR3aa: CASSLGLAGGQVPYEQYF

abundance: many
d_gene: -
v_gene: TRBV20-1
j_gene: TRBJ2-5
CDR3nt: TGCAGTGCACCTAACTCACGGGGGCCTTACCAAGAGACCCAGTACTTC
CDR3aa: CSAPNSRGPYQETQYF

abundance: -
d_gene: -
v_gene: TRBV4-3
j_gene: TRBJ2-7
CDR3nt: TGCGCCAGCAGCCCCAGCGTCAGGTCGAGGGGGGAGCAGTACTTC
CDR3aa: CASSPSVRSRGEQYF

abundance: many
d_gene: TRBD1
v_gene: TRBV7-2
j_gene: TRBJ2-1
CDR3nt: TGTGCCAGCAGCTTAGAGACAGGGCCTCTCAATGAGCAGTTCTTC
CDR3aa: CASSLETGPLNEQFF

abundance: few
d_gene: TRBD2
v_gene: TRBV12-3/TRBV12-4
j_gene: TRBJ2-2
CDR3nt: TGTACCCGCAGTTATAACTCCCTCGCGGGAGGGCCGGACGGGGAGCTGTTTTTT
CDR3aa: CTRSYNSLAGGPDGELFF

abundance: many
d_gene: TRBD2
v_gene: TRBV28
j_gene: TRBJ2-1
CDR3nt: TGTGCCAGCGGGGAGCATGCGGGAGAGCCCTACAATGAGCAGTTCTTC
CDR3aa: CASGEHAGEPYNEQFF

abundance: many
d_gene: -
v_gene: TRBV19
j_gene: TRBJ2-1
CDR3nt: TGTGCCAGTAGTATCGGTGACTGGAATGAGCAGTTCTTC
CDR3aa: CASSIGDWNEQFF

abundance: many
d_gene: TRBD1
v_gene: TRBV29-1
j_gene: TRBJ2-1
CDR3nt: TGCAGCGTTGAAGATAGGGGCACAGGGGATTCGAATGAGCAGTTCTTC
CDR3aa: CSVEDRGTGDSNEQFF

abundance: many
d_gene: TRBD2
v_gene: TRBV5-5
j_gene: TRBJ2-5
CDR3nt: TGTGCCAGCAGCTTCGACCCACTAGCGGATTACCAAGAGACCCAGTACTTC
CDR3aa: CASSFDPLADYQETQYF

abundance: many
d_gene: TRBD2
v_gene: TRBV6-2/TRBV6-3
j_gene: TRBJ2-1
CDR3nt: TGTGCCAGCAAGGGGGCTAGCGGGAAAGGTGAGCAGTTCTTC
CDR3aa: CASKGASGKGEQFF

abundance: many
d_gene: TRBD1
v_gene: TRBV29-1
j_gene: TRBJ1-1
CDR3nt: TGCAGCGTACGACAGGGTCGGACTGAAGCTTTCTTT
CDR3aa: CSVRQGRTEAFF

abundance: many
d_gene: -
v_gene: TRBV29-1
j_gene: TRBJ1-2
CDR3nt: TGCAGCGTTGAAGATGCGGGGAACTATGGCTACACCTTC
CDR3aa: CSVEDAGNYGYTF

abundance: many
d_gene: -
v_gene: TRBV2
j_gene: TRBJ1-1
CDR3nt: TGTGCCAGCAGTGCTTTTGTCAGGGTGAACACTGAAGCTTTCTTT
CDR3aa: CASSAFVRVNTEAFF

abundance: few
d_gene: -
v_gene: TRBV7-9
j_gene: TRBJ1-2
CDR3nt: TGTGCCAGCAGCTCATCCGGGATCGAACCCTCGTATGGCTACACCTTC
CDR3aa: CASSSSGIEPSYGYTF

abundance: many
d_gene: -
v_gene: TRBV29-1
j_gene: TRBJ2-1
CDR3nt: TGCAGCGTTGGGGACACAAATGAGCAGTTCTTC
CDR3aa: CSVGDTNEQFF

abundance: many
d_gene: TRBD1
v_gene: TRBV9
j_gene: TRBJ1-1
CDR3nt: TGTGCCAGCAGTAGGGACAGTAACACTGAAGCTTTCTTT
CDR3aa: CASSRDSNTEAFF

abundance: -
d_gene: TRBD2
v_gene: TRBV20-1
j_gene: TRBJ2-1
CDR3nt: TGCTGTGCTAGCCCCCATATGCGTAGCGGGGACTACAATGAGCAGTTCTTC
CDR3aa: CCASPHMRSGDYNEQFF

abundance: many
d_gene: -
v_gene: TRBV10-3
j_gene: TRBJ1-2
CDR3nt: TGTGCCATCAGTGGGTCAGAATATGGCTACACCTTC
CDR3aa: CAISGSEYGYTF

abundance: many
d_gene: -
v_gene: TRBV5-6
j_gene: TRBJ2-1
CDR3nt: TGTGCCAGCAGCCAGTCCAGCTCCTACAATGAGCAGTTCTTC
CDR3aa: CASSQSSSYNEQFF

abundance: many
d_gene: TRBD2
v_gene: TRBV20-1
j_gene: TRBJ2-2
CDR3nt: TGCAGTGCTTCGCCTAGCGGGAGGCGAACCGGGGAGCTGTTTTTT
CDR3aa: CSASPSGRRTGELFF

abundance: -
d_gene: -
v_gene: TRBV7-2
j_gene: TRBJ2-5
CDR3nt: TGTGCCAGCAGCTTAGCTCTGGGGACCCAGTACTTC
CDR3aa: CASSLALGTQYF

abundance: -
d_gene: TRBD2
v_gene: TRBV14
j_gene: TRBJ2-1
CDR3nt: TGTGCCAGCAGCCAGGGACTAGCGGGAGGGGCGGTCTACAATGAGCAGTTCTTC
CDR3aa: CASSQGLAGGAVYNEQFF

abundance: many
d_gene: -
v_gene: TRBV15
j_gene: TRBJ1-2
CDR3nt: TGTGCCACCAGCCAGACTAAGGGGAGAGCTCCCTATGGCTACACCTTC
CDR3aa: CATSQTKGRAPYGYTF

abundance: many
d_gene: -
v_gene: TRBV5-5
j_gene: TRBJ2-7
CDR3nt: TGTGCCAGCAGCTTGGCCTTCGGGTTATGGGGAATCTACGAGCAGTACTTC
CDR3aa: CASSLAFGLWGIYEQYF

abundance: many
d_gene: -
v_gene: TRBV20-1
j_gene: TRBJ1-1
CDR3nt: TGCAGTGCTAGGGGTGGGGGGAGAGAGGTCACTGAAGCTTTCTTT
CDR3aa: CSARGGGREVTEAFF

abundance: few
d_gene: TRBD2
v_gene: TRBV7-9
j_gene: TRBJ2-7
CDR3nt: TGTGCCAGCAGCCCGCCGGGACTAGAGTCCTACGAGCAGTACTTC
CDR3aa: CASSPPGLESYEQYF

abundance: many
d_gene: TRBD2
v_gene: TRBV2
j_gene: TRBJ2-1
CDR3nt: TGTGCCAGCAGTGGCACTAGCGGGGGGAGAAATGAGCAGTTCTTC
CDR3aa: CASSGTSGGRNEQFF

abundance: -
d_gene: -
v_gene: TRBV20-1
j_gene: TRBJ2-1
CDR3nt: TGCAGTGCCGTCGGACTAAGCTCCTACAATGAGCAGTTCTTC
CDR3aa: CSAVGLSSYNEQFF

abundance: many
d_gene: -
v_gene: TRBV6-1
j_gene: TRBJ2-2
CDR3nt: TGTGCCAGCTGTGGAGACTGGGACTTCTCCCAAACCGGGGAGCTGTTTTTT
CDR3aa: CASCGDWDFSQTGELFF

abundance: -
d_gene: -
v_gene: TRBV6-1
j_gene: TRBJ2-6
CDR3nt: TGTGCCAGCAGGCCAACAGGGCTTGGGGCCAACGTCCTGACTTTC
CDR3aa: CASRPTGLGANVLTF

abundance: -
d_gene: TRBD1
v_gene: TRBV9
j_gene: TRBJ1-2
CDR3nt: TGTGCCAGCAGCCTGGACAGGGGGCCGGGTGGCTACACCTTC
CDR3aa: CASSLDRGPGGYTF